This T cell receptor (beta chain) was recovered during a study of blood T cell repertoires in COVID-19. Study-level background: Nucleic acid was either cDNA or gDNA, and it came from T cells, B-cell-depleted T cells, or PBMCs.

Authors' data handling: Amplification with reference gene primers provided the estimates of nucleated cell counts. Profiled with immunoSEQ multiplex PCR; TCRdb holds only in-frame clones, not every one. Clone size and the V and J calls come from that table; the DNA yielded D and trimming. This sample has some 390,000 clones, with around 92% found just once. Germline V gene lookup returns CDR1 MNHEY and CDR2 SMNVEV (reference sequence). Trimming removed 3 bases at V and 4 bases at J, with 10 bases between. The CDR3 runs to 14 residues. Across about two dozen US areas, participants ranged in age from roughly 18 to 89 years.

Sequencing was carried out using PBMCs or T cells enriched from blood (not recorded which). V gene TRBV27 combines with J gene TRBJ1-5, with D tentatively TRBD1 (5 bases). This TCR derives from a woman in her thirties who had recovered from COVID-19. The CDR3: CASSLAQGNQPQHF. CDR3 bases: TGTGCCAGCAGTTTGGCGCAGGGTAATCAGCCCCAGCATTTT.